Each of the 32 T cell receptor beta chains below was sequenced from the same sample in a study of T cells in Graves' hyperthyroidism and ophthalmopathy. Amplified regions were TCR beta CDR3 sequences from RNA transcripts. The TCR CDR3 first-round RT-PCR relied on the HTBI primer set. TCRdb analysed the multiplex PCR reads with MiXCR anew, one entry per CDR3 protein. Altogether 500,000 or so distinct CDR3 sequences are present, over 15% being singletons, with the ten largest covering roughly 15%. Sequenced material: blood. These receptors all come from a young woman with Graves' ophthalmopathy.

At least ten counts were recorded for this clonotype. The rearrangement uses TRBV27 and TRBJ1-5, with D possibly TRBD1 on 6 matching bases. The CDR3 is 16 amino acids. V was cut by 6 bases and J by 6 bases, with 21 bases left in between. The germline CDR1 and CDR2 sequences are MNHEY and SMNVEV (reference sequence). CDR3 sequence reads: CASRPDRQGRTQPQHF. CDR3 DNA: TGTGCCAGCAGACCTGATAGGCAGGGGCGGACTCAGCCCCAGCATTTT.

This clonotype occurred once. The chain recombines TRBV11-3 with TRBJ2-2, with 7 bases lining up with TRBD1. Germline V gene data show CDR1 as SGHNT and CDR2 as YENEEA. J gave up 6 bases and V 5 bases, and 12 bases lay outside the gene matches. This CDR3 is built from 16 residues. The CDR3 is CASSREALTGPGELFF. The CDR3, as DNA: TGTGCCAGCAGCCGAGAGGCCCTGACAGGGCCCGGGGAGCTGTTTTTT.

This clonotype was seen a handful of times. The genes are TRBV20-1 and TRBJ2-1, with TRBD2 matching over 11 bases. From germline, CDR1 is DFQATT and CDR2 SNEGSKA (reference sequence). CDR3 length: 14 residues. J gave up 8 bases and V 6 bases, and 9 bases lay outside the gene matches. CDR3 region: CSAFLTSGVDEQFF. CDR3 DNA: TGCAGTGCATTCTTGACTAGCGGGGTCGATGAGCAGTTCTTC.

The table lists this clonotype with a few counts. The chain combines TRBV27 with TRBJ1-1, with TRBD1 matching 7 bases. CDR1 is MNHEY, CDR2 SMNVEV, per germline (reference sequence). This CDR3 spans 17 amino acids. V gave up 6 bases and J gave up 1 base; unmatched junction bases: 14. The CDR3 DNA is TGTGCCAGCAGCTCCCTTACAGGGGCCCTGGGGAACACTGAAGCTTTCTTT. This codes for CASSSLTGALGNTEAFF.

This clonotype was seen repeatedly, ten times or more. The rearrangement links TRBV20-1 to TRBJ2-7; D may be TRBD1 or TRBD2 (5 bases each). Germline V lookup: CDR1 DFQATT, CDR2 SNEGSKA (reference sequence). Trimming took off 5 bases at V and 0 bases at J, with 14 bases between the two ends. This CDR3 comprises 14 residues. The CDR3 reads CSAHRDPGSYEQYF. In DNA, the CDR3 is TGCAGTGCTCACCGGGACCCCGGCTCCTACGAGCAGTACTTC.

The sample holds many counts of this clonotype. The gene calls are TRBV12-3 or TRBV12-4 and TRBJ2-7; 7 bases are a match to TRBD2. The CDR3 totals 16 residues. The V segment lost 6 bases and the J segment 5 bases; nucleotides outside the gene matches: 16. CDR3 bases: TGTGCCAGCAGCATCACACTGGGAGGGGCGTACCACGAGCAGTACTTC. It is translated as CASSITLGGAYHEQYF.

The chain links TRBV20-1 to TRBJ2-5; tentative D call: TRBD1 (6 bases). Between the trimmed V and J ends, which lost 3 bases and 1 base, there was a span of 12 bases. The CDR3 is 14 residues long. Germline V CDR1 and CDR2: DFQATT, SNEGSKA (reference sequence). The CDR3: CSARATGTQETQYF. In nucleotides, the CDR3 is TGCAGTGCTAGGGCCACAGGGACCCAAGAGACCCAGTACTTC.

This clonotype was observed at least ten times. CDR3 DNA: TGTGCCAGCAGTTTAGGGTCGGGGGGGGATCAAGAGACCCAGTACTTC. This translates into CASSLGSGGDQETQYF. The chain carries TRBV28 and TRBJ2-5; 8 bases agree with TRBD2. Per the germline V gene, CDR1 is MDHEN and CDR2 is SYDVKM. The junction had 7 bases not matched to a gene; V was cut back by 2 bases and J by 2 bases. The CDR3 spans 16 residues.

There are many counts of this clonotype. The chain carries TRBV5-1 and TRBJ1-1, with 8 bases that match TRBD1. From germline, CDR1 is SGHRS and CDR2 YFSETQ. V lost 3 bases and J lost 4; bases outside the gene matches: 5. The CDR3 spans 14 residues. The CDR3 DNA is TGCGCCAGCAGCTCATATACAGGGGGCACTGAAGCTTTCTTT. Its protein product is CASSSYTGGTEAFF.

V is TRBV6-1 and J is TRBJ1-6; D is ambiguous. The V end was cut by 8 bases, the J end by 9 bases, with 8 bases between. Germline CDR1 and CDR2: MNHNS and SASEGT. The CDR3 is 11 residues long. This CDR3 reads CASGSRSPLHF. The CDR3 DNA follows: TGTGCCAGCGGATCTCGTTCACCCCTCCACTTT.

In this sample, this clonotype turned up many times. The gene calls are TRBV6-2 or TRBV6-3 and TRBJ1-2; tentatively, D is TRBD1 (5 bases). The V and J ends lost 0 bases and 5 bases respectively, with 19 bases between them. CDR3 length equals 17 residues. The germline gives CDR1 MNHEY, CDR2 SVGEGT. CDR3 sequence: CASSYSSTGGEGYGYTF. CDR3 nucleotide sequence: TGTGCCAGCAGTTACTCCTCCACAGGAGGCGAGGGATATGGCTACACCTTC.

This clonotype was observed at least ten times. The chain employs TRBV20-1 and TRBJ1-2; D is perhaps TRBD1 (5 bases). CDR3 size: 15 residues. Germline V gene data show CDR1 as DFQATT and CDR2 as SNEGSKA (reference sequence). V dropped 3 bases and J dropped 8 bases, with 22 bases sitting between them. In DNA form, the CDR3 reads TGCAGTGCTAGCCCTATCGGGGACTTAGGACGGGGCTACACCTTC. Translating it yields CSASPIGDLGRGYTF.

In this sample, this clonotype turned up many times. The CDR3 DNA follows: TGTGCCTGGAGTAGCGGGAGTGTCGATACGCAGTATTTT. Its translation is CAWSSGSVDTQYF. The chain links TRBV30 to TRBJ2-3, with 8 bases aligning to TRBD2. CDR1 GTSNPN and CDR2 SVGIG come from the germline V gene (reference sequence). Trimming removed 2 bases from V and 6 bases from J; junction bases left unmatched: 4. CDR3 length equals 13 residues.

This clonotype has at least ten counts. J is TRBJ2-1 and V is TRBV11-1; a possible D gene is TRBD2 (7 bases). With 5 bases removed from V and 14 bases from J, the gap between germline ends came to 22 bases. The CDR3 runs to 14 residues. Per the germline V gene, CDR1 is SGHAT and CDR2 is FQDESV (reference sequence). CDR3 amino acids: CASSPLRGGAGKFF. Written as DNA, the CDR3 is TGTGCCAGCAGCCCGTTAAGGGGGGGCGCGGGAAAGTTCTTC.

This clonotype showed up many times. The chain recombines TRBV28 with TRBJ2-7; D tentatively reads TRBD1 or TRBD2 (6 bases each). Trimming removed 7 bases at V and 3 bases at J, with 16 bases between. Germline V CDR1 and CDR2: MDHEN, SYDVKM. CDR3 size: 14 residues. CDR3 nucleotide sequence: TGTGCCAGCAAATGGGGGGCGGGGCACTACGAGCAGTACTTC. Amino acid sequence: CASKWGAGHYEQYF.

This chain joins TRBV7-9 and TRBJ1-4, with TRBD1 matching over 7 bases. CDR1 is SEHNR and CDR2 is FQNEAQ in the germline V gene (reference sequence). V lost 1 base to trimming and J lost 5 bases; unmatched junction nucleotides: 7. This CDR3 spans 16 amino acids. CDR3 region: CASSLGDSGQNEKLFF. The CDR3 DNA reads as TGTGCCAGCAGCTTAGGGGATTCGGGACAGAATGAAAAACTGTTTTTT.

This clonotype was counted many times. The chain employs TRBV18 and TRBJ2-3, with D uncertain. The V gene's germline CDR1 is KGHSH and CDR2 LQKENI. Trimming removed 2 bases from V and 6 bases from J, with 15 bases in between. This CDR3 spans 15 amino acids. The CDR3 spells CASSPRIADLDTQYF. CDR3 nucleotide sequence: TGTGCCAGCTCACCAAGAATCGCAGACCTGGATACGCAGTATTTT.

This clonotype was seen repeatedly, ten times or more. The chain has TRBV2 and TRBJ2-7, with TRBD2 matching 9 bases. After removal of 10 bases from V and 4 bases from J, the junction contained 14 bases not matched to a gene. Per the germline V gene, CDR1 is SNHLY and CDR2 is FYNNEI. The CDR3 has 15 amino acids. CDR3 DNA: TGTGCCACCCAGCAAGGTAGCGGGAGCAGGTACGAGCAGTACTTC. Encoded protein: CATQQGSGSRYEQYF.

The V call is TRBV3-1, the J call TRBJ2-1; D may be TRBD2 (7 bases). V was shortened by 0 bases and J by 6 bases, with 15 bases between the two germline ends. The CDR3 extends over 16 amino acids. Germline assignment: CDR1 LGHDT and CDR2 YNNKEL (reference sequence). Here the CDR3 reads CASSQDWGGAGNEQFF. DNA for the CDR3: TGTGCCAGCAGCCAAGATTGGGGGGGCGCGGGCAATGAGCAGTTCTTC.

This clonotype was detected ten times or more. The chain has TRBV24-1 and TRBJ2-1; no definite D call. V lost 5 bases and J lost 0, with 10 bases in between. Germline loops: CDR1 KGHDR, CDR2 SFDVKD. This CDR3 contains 15 residues. This CDR3 is CATSVLPSSYNEQFF. In DNA form, the CDR3 reads TGTGCCACCAGTGTGTTGCCCTCCTCCTACAATGAGCAGTTCTTC.

This clonotype appeared a single time. A clone one base away is much larger, so this may be a read error. V gene TRBV27 combines with J gene TRBJ1-1; no firm D call. The CDR3 totals 14 residues. Germline lookup yields CDR1 MNHEY and CDR2 SMNVEV (reference sequence). As DNA, the CDR3 is TGTGCCGGCAGCTTGGGTCTTGATGCTGCTGAAGCTTTCTTT. This translates into CAGSLGLDAAEAFF.

This clonotype was seen ten or more times. The chain is built from TRBV12-3 or TRBV12-4 and TRBJ1-2; D remains ambiguous. The CDR3 loop spans 15 amino acids. The ends were cut back, 1 base at V and 7 bases at J, with 16 bases in the middle. The CDR3 is CASSLGGGLAPGYTF. The DNA of the CDR3 is TGTGCCAGCAGTTTAGGCGGCGGGCTGGCCCCTGGCTACACCTTC.

This clonotype was observed a handful of times. The V call is TRBV6-5, the J call TRBJ1-5; TRBD1 aligns across 9 bases. Losses at the gene ends were 0 bases for V and 7 bases for J; bases not matched to a gene: 1. This CDR3 is 14 amino acids long. Looked up from germline, CDR1 is MNHEY and CDR2 is SVGAGI. CDR3 nucleotides: TGTGCCAGCAGTTACTCCGACAGGGGGCAGCCCCAGCATTTT. Translation: CASSYSDRGQPQHF.

This clonotype showed up many times. The rearrangement links TRBV20-1 to TRBJ2-3; 12 positions agree with TRBD1. The CDR3 sequence is 17 residues long. V trimming: 2 bases; J trimming: 3 bases; junction bases outside the gene matches: 9. The germline V gene has CDR1 DFQATT and CDR2 SNEGSKA (reference sequence). This CDR3 is CSARFIRDRGPTDTQYF. The CDR3 DNA follows: TGCAGTGCTAGATTTATCCGGGACAGGGGGCCGACAGATACGCAGTATTTT.

The J gene is TRBJ2-1, the V gene TRBV19, with TRBD1 matching 8 bases. The CDR3 length is 17 residues. The germline V gene has CDR1 LNHDA and CDR2 SQIVND (reference sequence). The ends lost 6 bases at V and 4 bases at J; junction bases unmatched: 14. CDR3 nucleotides: TGTGCCAGTAGCTCGGACAGGGCGGAGGAGAGGTACAATGAGCAGTTCTTC. This translates into CASSSDRAEERYNEQFF.

This chain joins TRBV5-6 and TRBJ2-5; D might be TRBD2 (6 bases). The CDR3 runs 14 residues. Per the germline V gene, CDR1 is SGHDT and CDR2 is YYEEEE. Trimming took off 4 bases at V and 1 base at J, with 11 bases between the two ends. In nucleotides, the CDR3 is TGTGCCAGCAGCGACCGCGGGACCCAAGAGACCCAGTACTTC. Translation: CASSDRGTQETQYF. The full variable domain, completed using reference TRBV5-6 and TRBJ2-5, is DAGVTQSPTHLIKTRGQQVTLRCSPKSGHDTVSWYQQALGQGPQFIFQYYEEEERQRGNFPDRFSGHQFPNYSSELNVNALLLGDSALYLCASSDRGTQETQYFGPGTRLLVL.

This clonotype was counted only a few times. The rearrangement uses TRBV4-2 and TRBJ2-5; D possibly corresponds to TRBD2 (5 bases). CDR1 and CDR2 (germline): LGHNA, YNFKEQ. V dropped 1 base and J dropped 5 bases, with 11 bases sitting between them. The CDR3 extends over 14 amino acids. The CDR3 is CASSQGGPRETQYF. The CDR3 region has the DNA TGTGCCAGCAGCCAAGGCGGGCCAAGGGAGACCCAGTACTTC.

This clonotype was seen ten or more times. The J gene is TRBJ1-2, the V gene TRBV20-1, with a tentative D call TRBD1 (5 bases). Germline lookup yields CDR1 DFQATT and CDR2 SNEGSKA (reference sequence). Trimming cost V 2 bases and J 4 bases, with 11 bases left between them. This CDR3 is 13 amino acids long. The CDR3 DNA sequence: TGCAGTGCTAGATACAGGACCAGCTATGGCTACACCTTC. This encodes CSARYRTSYGYTF.

This clonotype was recorded at least ten times. The V gene is TRBV5-8, the J gene TRBJ1-5, with D possibly matching TRBD1 (5 bases). This CDR3 comprises 15 residues. Trimming left V 4 bases short and J 1 base short, with 12 bases between. Germline V gene sequence: CDR1 SGHTS, CDR2 YDEGEE. The DNA of the CDR3 is TGTGCCAGCAGCACCAGGGATTTAAGCAATCAGCCCCAGCATTTT. Its protein is CASSTRDLSNQPQHF.

This clonotype was observed many times. The J gene is TRBJ1-1, the V gene TRBV27; D may be TRBD1 (5 bases). Looked up from germline, CDR1 is MNHEY and CDR2 is SMNVEV (reference sequence). This CDR3 is built from 14 residues. The V end was cut by 9 bases, the J end by 3 bases, with 17 bases between. CDR3 nucleotides: TGTGCCAGTACCACAAGAATGGGGGACACTGAAGCTTTCTTT. Encoded protein: CASTTRMGDTEAFF.

The rearrangement uses TRBV19 and TRBJ2-1, with 11 bases that match TRBD2. Germline trimming cut 1 base from V and 10 bases from J; bases unmatched to any gene: 9. CDR3 length: 16 residues. Germline V gene lookup returns CDR1 LNHDA and CDR2 SQIVND (reference sequence). CDR3 bases: TGTGCCAGTAGTATAGGTAGCGGGGGGGCTCCTTGGGAGCAGTTCTTC. Translation gives CASSIGSGGAPWEQFF.

This clonotype was detected a few times. CDR3 amino acids: CASRSNPGGYNEQFF. The CDR3 DNA follows: TGTGCCAGCAGATCAAACCCAGGGGGCTACAATGAGCAGTTCTTC. V is TRBV27 and J is TRBJ2-1, with 7 bases identical to TRBD1. V lost 6 bases to trimming and J lost 3 bases; unmatched junction nucleotides: 8. Per germline, CDR1 MNHEY and CDR2 SMNVEV (reference sequence). The length of the CDR3 is 15 residues.